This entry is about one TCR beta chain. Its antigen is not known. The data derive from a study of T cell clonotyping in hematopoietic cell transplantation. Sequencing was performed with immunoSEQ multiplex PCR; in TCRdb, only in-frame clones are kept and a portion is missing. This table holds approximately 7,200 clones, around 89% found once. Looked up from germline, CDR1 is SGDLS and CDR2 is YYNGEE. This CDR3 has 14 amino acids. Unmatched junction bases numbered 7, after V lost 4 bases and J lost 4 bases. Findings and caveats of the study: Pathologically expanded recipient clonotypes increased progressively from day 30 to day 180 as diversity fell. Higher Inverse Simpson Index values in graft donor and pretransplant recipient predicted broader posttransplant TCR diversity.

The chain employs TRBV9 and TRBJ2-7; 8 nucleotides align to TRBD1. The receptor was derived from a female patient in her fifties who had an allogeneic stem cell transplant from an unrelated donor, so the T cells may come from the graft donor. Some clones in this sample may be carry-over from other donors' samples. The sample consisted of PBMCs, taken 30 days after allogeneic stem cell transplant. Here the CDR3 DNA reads TGTGCCAGCAGCCCCGGGACAGGCTATTACGAGCAGTACTTC. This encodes CASSPGTGYYEQYF.